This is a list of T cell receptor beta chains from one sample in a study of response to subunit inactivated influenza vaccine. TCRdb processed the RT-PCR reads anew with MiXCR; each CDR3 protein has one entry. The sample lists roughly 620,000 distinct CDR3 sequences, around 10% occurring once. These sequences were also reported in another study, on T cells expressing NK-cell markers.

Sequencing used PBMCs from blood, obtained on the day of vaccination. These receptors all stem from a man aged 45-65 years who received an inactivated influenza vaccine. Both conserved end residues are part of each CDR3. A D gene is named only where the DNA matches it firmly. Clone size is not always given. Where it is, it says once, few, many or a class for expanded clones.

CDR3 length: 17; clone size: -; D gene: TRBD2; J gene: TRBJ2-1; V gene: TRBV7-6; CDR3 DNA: TGTGCCAGCAGCTTACTTGCGGGGGAGATCTCCTACAATGAGCAGTTCTTC; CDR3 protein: CASSLLAGEISYNEQFF
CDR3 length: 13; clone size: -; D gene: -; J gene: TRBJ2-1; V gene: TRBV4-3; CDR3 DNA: TGCGCCAGCAGCCGCGCAGGGGATGCTGAGCAGTTCTTC; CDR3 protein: CASSRAGDAEQFF
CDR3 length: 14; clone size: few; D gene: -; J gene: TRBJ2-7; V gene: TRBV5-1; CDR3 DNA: TGCGCCAGCAGCACCCGAGGGACAAATTACGAGCAGTACTTC; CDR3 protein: CASSTRGTNYEQYF
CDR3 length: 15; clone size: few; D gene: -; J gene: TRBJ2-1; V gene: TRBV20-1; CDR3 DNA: TGCAGTGCTAGAGATCCCCTAGCGCGGGACAATGAGCAGTTCTTC; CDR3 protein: CSARDPLARDNEQFF
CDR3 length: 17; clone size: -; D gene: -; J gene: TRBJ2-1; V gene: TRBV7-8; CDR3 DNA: TGTGCCAGCAGCTGGACCCCCCGGGCTAGCTCCTACAATGAGCAGTTCTTC; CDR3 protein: CASSWTPRASSYNEQFF
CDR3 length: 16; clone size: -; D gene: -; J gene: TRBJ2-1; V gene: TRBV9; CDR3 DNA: TGTGCCAGCAGCGTAGGAGTGGAACAATCCTACAATGAGCAGTTCTTC; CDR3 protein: CASSVGVEQSYNEQFF
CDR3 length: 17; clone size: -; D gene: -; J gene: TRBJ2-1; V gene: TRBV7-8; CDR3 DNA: TGTGCCAGCAGCTTAGAGGCAGGGGGGATCTCCTACAATGAGCAGTTCTTC; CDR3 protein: CASSLEAGGISYNEQFF
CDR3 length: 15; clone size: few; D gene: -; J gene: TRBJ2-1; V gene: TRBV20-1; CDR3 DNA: TGCAGTGCCAGCACGGGCCAGACTTCCTACAATGAGCAGTTCTTC; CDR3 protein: CSASTGQTSYNEQFF
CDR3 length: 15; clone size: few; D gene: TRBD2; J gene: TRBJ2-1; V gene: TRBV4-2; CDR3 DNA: TGTGCCAGCAGCCAAGAACCTAGCGGGAGGGAGTATCCGTTCTTC; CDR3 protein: CASSQEPSGREYPFF
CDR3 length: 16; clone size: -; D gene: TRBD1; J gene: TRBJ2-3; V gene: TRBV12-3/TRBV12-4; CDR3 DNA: TGTGCCAGCAGTTCCTCGGGACAGGCAACCACAGATACGCAGTATTTT; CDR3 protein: CASSSSGQATTDTQYF
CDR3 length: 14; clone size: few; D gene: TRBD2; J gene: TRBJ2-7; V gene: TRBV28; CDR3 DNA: TGTGCCAGCAGCTCCGGGACTATGTCCTCCGAGCAGTACTTC; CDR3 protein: CASSSGTMSSEQYF
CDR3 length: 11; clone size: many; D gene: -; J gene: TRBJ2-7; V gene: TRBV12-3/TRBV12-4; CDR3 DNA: TGCGCCAGCAGCCCTTCCTACGAGCAGTACTTC; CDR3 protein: CASSPSYEQYF
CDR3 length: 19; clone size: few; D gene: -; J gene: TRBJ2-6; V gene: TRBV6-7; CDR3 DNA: TGTGCCAGCAGTTACGACCGGGACCCCCTATCTTCTGGGGCCAACGTCCTGACTTTC; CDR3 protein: CASSYDRDPLSSGANVLTF
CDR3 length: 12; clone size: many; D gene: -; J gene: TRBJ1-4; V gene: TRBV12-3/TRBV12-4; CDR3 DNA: TGTGCCAGCAGTTTAGGCCAAGAAAAACTGTTTTTT; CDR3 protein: CASSLGQEKLFF
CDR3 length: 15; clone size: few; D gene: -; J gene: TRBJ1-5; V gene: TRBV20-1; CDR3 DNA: TGCAGTGCTAACACCGGAGGGGGGTATTTTCAGCCCCAGCATTTT; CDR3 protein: CSANTGGGYFQPQHF
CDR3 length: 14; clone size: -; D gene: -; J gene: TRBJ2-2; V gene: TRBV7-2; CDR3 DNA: TGTGCCAGCAGCTTAATTCGGAACACCGGGGAGCTGTTTTTT; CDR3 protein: CASSLIRNTGELFF
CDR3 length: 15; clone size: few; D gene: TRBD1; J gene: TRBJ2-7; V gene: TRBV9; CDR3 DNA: TGTGCCAGCAGCACAGGACAGGGCTTCTCCTACGAGCAGTACTTC; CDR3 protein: CASSTGQGFSYEQYF
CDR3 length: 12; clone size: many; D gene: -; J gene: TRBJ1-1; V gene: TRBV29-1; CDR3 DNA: TGCAGCGTCACAGGATGGAACACTGAAGCTTTCTTT; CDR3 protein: CSVTGWNTEAFF
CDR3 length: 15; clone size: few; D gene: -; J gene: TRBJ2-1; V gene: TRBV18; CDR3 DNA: TGTGCCAGCTCACCATATCAGGGCTTATACAATGAGCAGTTCTTC; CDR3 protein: CASSPYQGLYNEQFF
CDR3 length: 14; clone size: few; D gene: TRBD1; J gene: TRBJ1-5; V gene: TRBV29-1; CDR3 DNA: TGCAGCGTTGATTGGGACAGGGTCAATCAGCCCCAGCATTTT; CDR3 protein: CSVDWDRVNQPQHF
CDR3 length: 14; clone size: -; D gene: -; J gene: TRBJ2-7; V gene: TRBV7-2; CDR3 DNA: TGTGCCAGCAGCCAAGCGTGGGTGGCCTACGAGCAGTACTTC; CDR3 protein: CASSQAWVAYEQYF
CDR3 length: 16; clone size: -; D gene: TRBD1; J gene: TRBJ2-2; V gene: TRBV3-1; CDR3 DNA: TGTGCCAGCAGCAGGACGTCCAGGGGGCGAACCGGGGAGCTGTTTTTT; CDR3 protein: CASSRTSRGRTGELFF
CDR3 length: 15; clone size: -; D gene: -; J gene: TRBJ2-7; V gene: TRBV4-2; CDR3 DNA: TGTGCCAGCAGCCAAGATCTTTCATCGCTATACGAGCAGTACTTC; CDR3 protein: CASSQDLSSLYEQYF
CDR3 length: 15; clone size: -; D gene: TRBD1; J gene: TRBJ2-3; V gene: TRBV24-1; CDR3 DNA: TGTGCCACCAGTGAGCCGACAGGGTTCACAGATACGCAGTATTTT; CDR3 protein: CATSEPTGFTDTQYF
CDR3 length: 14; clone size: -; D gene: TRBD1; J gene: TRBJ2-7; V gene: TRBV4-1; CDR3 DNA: TGCGCCAGCAGCCGCCGGACAGGGGAAAACGAGCAGTACTTC; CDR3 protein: CASSRRTGENEQYF
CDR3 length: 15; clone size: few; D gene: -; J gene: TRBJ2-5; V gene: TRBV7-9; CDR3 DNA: TGTGCCAGCAGGGGGCTTTTGGGATCCCAAGAGACCCAGTACTTC; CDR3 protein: CASRGLLGSQETQYF
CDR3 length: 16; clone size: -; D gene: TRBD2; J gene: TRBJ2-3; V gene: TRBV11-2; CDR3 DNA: TGTGCCAGCAGCTTAGGGCCAGCGGGAGGCCAGGATACGCAGTATTTT; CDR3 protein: CASSLGPAGGQDTQYF
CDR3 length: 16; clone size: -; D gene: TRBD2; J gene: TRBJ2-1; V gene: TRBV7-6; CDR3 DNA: TGTGCCAGCAGCTTATTCCGGGGGGGGGAAGGCAATGAGCAGTTCTTC; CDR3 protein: CASSLFRGGEGNEQFF
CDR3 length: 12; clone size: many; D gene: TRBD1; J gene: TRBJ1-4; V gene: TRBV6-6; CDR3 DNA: TGTGCCAGCGGGACAGGGAATGAAAAACTGTTTTTT; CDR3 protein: CASGTGNEKLFF
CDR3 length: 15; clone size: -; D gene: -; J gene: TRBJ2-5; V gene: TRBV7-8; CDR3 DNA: TGTGCCAGCAGCCTTACCCGGACGGGCCAAGAGACCCAGTACTTC; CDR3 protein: CASSLTRTGQETQYF
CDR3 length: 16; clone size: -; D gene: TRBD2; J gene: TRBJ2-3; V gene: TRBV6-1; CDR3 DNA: TGTGCCAGCAGGCATCCGACTAGCGGGGGGGCTGATACGCAGTATTTT; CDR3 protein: CASRHPTSGGADTQYF
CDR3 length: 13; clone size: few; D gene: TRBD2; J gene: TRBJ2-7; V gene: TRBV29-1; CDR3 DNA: TGCAGCGTGATTACTAGCGGGGGTTACGAGCAGTACTTC; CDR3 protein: CSVITSGGYEQYF
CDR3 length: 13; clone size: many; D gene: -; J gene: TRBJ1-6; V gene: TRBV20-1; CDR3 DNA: TGCAGTGCTAGTTTCAGCTATAATTCACCCCTCCACTTT; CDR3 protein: CSASFSYNSPLHF
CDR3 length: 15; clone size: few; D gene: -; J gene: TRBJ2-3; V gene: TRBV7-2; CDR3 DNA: TGTGCCAGCAGCTTAGTCTACTCTAGCACAGATACGCAGTATTTT; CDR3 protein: CASSLVYSSTDTQYF
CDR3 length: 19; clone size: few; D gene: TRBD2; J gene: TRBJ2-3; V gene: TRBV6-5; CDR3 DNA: TGTGCCAGCAGTTACTCGGTCCCTAGCGGGTTCTCTAGCACAGATACGCAGTATTTT; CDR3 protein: CASSYSVPSGFSSTDTQYF
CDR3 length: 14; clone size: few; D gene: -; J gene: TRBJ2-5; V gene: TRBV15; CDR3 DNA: TGTGCCACCAGAAATACTAGGGTGGAAAAGACCCAGTACTTC; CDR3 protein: CATRNTRVEKTQYF
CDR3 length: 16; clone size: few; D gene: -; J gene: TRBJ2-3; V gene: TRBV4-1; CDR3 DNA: TGCGCCAGCAGCCTAGAGGAAGGAGTGGGCACAGATACGCAGTATTTT; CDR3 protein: CASSLEEGVGTDTQYF
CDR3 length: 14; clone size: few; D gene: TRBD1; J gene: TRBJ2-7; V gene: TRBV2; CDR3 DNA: TGTGCCAGCAGGACAGGGGCTCAAAATTACGAGCAGTACTTC; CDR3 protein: CASRTGAQNYEQYF
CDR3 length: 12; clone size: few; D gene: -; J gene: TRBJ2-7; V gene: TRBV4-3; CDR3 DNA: TGCGCCAGCAGCCAAGATGAAACAGAGCAGTACTTC; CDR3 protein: CASSQDETEQYF
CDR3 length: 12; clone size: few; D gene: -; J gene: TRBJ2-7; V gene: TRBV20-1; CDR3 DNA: TGCAGTGCTCAGGACCGGGACTACGAGCAGTACTTC; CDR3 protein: CSAQDRDYEQYF
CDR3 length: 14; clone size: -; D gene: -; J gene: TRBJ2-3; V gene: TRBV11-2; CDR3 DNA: TGTGCCAGCAGCCGACAGGTGACCTTGGATACGCAGTATTTT; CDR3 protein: CASSRQVTLDTQYF
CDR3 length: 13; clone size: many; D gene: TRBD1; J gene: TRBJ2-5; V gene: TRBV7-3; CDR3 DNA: TGTGCCAGCAGCTTGGACAGGGATGGGACCCAGTACTTC; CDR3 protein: CASSLDRDGTQYF
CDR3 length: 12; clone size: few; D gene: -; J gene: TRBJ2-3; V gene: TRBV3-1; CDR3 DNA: TGTGCCAGCAGCCAAGCCCAGGTGTCGCAGTATTTT; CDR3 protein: CASSQAQVSQYF
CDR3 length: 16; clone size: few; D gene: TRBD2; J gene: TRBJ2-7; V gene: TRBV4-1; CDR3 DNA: TGCGCCAGCAGCCAAAGCGGGGGGACTAGCCGATACGAGCAGTACTTC; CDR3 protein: CASSQSGGTSRYEQYF